This T cell receptor beta chain was retrieved from a study of blood T cell repertoires in COVID-19. Trimming at V came to 3 bases and at J to 4 bases, leaving 5 bases not matched to a gene. The CDR3 covers 15 residues. Germline loops: CDR1 SGDLS, CDR2 YYNGEE. Per the original data handling: Amplification of reference gene primers was used by the study to estimate nucleated cell counts. TCRdb's table, derived via immunoSEQ multiplex PCR, lists solely in-frame clones and lacks some. V, J and clone size were drawn from that table, and D and trimming were deduced from the DNA. The sample holds around 70,000 clones; about 90% are singletons and the top ten take 9% to 15%.

The receptor was derived from a human donor in a cohort sampled during active COVID-19. The specimen sequenced was peripheral blood. The J gene is TRBJ2-7, the V gene TRBV9; 12 bases are shared with TRBD1. CDR3 protein: CASSETGQGAYEQYF. CDR3 sequence (DNA): TGTGCCAGCAGCGAAACGGGACAGGGGGCTTACGAGCAGTACTTC. Variable domain in full (rest from reference TRBV9 and TRBJ2-7): DSGVTQTPKHLITATGQRVTLRCSPRSGDLSVYWYQQSLDQGLQFLIQYYNGEERAKGNILERFSAQQFPDLHSELNLSSLELGDSALYFCASSETGQGAYEQYFGPGTRLTVT.